This TCR beta chain stems from a study of CD8+ T cells in alopecia areata. Study in general: Treatment of the treated patients consisted of oral tofacitinib, 5 to 10 mg twice daily.

Study-level points and caveats: Persistence during tofacitinib was seen for many expanded lesional clones in scalp and blood.

CDR1 LGHNA and CDR2 YNFKEQ come from the germline V gene. The CDR3 extends over 14 amino acids. The V end lost 5 bases, the J end lost 1 base, and 8 bases lay between the germline ends. Described treatment: oral pan-JAK inhibitor, 5-10 mg twice daily. RNA was isolated and reverse transcribed to cDNA, the sequencing template. Method: immunoSEQ multiplex PCR; TCRdb's copy keeps in-frame clones and lacks some. The sample contains roughly 110,000 clones, roughly 50% of which appear only once. With respect to this clone: Its antigen is not identified. One base separates it from a far larger clone, so it is likely a read error.

Sequencing used CD8+ T cells sorted from blood, obtained at week 24, from a patient treated with tofacitinib. This sequence originates from a human donor with alopecia areata. The rearrangement links TRBV4-2 to TRBJ2-2; no clear D gene. Written as DNA, the CDR3 is TGTGCCAGCAGCTATGGGGAGAACACCGGGGAGCTGTTTTTT. It specifies CASSYGENTGELFF.